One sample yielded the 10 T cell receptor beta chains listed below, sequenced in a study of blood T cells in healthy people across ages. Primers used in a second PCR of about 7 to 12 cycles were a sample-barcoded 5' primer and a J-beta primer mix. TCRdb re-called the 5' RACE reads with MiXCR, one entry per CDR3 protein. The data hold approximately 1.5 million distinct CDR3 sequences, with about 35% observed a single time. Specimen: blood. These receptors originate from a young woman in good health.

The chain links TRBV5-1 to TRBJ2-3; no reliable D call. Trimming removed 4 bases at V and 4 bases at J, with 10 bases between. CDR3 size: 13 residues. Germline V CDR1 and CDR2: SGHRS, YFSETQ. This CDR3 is CASSPARADTQYF. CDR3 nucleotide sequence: TGCGCCAGCAGCCCCGCGCGAGCAGATACGCAGTATTTT.

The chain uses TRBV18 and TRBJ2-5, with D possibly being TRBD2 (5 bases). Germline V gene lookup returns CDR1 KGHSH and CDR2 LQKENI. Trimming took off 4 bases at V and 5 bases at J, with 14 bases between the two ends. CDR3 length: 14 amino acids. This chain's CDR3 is CASSLRAGGETQYF. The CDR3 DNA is TGTGCCAGCTCACTCCGGGCGGGCGGGGAGACCCAGTACTTC.

CDR3 DNA: TGTGCCAGCAGCCACCCTGGGCCAGGAGACTACAATGAGCAGTTCTTC. Amino acids: CASSHPGPGDYNEQFF. The V call is TRBV3-1, the J call TRBJ2-1, with no clear D. Germline values: CDR1 LGHDT, CDR2 YNNKEL (reference sequence). The CDR3 length is 16 residues. The V and J ends lost 3 bases and 3 bases respectively, with 15 bases between them.

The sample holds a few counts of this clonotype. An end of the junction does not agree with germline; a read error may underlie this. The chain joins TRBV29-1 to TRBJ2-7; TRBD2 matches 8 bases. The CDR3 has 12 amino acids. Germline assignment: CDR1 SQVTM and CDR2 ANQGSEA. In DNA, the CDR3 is TGCGGCGTTAAGCGGGGGCCCTACGAGCAGTACTTC. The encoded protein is CGVKRGPYEQYF.

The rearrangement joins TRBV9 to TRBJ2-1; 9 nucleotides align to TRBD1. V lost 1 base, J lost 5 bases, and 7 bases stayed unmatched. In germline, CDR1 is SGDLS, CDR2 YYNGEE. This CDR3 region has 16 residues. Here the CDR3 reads CASSVFGTGTNNEQFF. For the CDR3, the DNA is TGTGCCAGCAGCGTATTTGGGACAGGGACAAACAATGAGCAGTTCTTC.

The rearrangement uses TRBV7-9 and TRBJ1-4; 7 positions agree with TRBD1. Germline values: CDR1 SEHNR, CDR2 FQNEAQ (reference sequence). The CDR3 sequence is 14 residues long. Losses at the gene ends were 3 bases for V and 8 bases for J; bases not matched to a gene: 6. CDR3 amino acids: CASSLRDSGEKLFF. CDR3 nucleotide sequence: TGTGCCAGCAGCTTGCGGGACAGTGGCGAAAAACTGTTTTTT.

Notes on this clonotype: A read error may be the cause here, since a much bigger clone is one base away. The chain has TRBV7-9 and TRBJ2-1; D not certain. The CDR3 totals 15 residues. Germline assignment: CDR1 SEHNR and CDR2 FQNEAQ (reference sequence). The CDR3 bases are TGTGTCAGCACCTTGTCAGGTGGGCCCTACAATGAGCAGTTCTTC. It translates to CVSTLSGGPYNEQFF.

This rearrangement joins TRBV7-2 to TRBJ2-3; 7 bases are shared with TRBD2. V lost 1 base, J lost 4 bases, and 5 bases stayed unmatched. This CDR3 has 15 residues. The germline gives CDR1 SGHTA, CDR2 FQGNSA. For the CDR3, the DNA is TGTGCCAGCAGCTTAGGGGGGACTAACCCAGATACGCAGTATTTT. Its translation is CASSLGGTNPDTQYF.

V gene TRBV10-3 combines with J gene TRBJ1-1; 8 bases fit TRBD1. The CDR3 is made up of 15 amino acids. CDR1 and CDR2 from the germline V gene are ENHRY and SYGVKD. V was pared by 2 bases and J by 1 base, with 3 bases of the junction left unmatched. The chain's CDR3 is CAISERTGPNTEAFF. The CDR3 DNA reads TGTGCCATCAGTGAGAGGACAGGGCCGAACACTGAAGCTTTCTTT.

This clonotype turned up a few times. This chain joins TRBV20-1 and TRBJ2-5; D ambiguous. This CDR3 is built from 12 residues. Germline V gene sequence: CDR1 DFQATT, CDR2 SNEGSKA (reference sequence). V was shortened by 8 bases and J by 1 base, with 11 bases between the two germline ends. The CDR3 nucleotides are TGCAGTACGGAGCCAATCCAAGAGACCCAGTACTTC. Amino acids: CSTEPIQETQYF.